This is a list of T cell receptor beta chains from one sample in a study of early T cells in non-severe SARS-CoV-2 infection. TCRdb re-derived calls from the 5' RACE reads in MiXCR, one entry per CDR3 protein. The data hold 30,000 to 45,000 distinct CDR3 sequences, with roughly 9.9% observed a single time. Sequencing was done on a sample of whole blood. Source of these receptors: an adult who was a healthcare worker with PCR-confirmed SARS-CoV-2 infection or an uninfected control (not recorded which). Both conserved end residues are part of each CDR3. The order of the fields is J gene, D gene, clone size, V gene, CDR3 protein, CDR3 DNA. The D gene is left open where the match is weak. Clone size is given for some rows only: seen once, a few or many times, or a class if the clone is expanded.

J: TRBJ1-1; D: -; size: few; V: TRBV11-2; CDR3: CASSLDSGQSREAFF; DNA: TGTGCCAGCAGCTTAGATTCAGGGCAGTCGAGGGAAGCTTTCTTT
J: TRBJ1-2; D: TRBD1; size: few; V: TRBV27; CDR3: CASSPHTSRGPNYGYTF; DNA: TGTGCCAGCAGTCCCCATACCTCCAGGGGGCCTAACTATGGCTACACCTTC
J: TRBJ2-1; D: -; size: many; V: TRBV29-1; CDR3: CSAVDGRTYNEQFF; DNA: TGCAGCGCTGTGGACGGCCGTACGTACAATGAGCAGTTCTTC
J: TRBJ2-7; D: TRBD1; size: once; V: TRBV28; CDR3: CASRASLGAGTGNYEQYF; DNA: TGTGCCAGCAGAGCAAGTTTAGGTGCCGGGACAGGGAATTACGAGCAGTACTTC
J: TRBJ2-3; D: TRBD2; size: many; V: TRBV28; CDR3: CASSLSGTSGLRDTQYF; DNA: TGTGCCAGCAGTTTATCGGGGACTAGCGGGCTACGAGATACGCAGTATTTT
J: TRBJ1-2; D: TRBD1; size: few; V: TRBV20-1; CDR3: CSAAGQGTYGYTF; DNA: TGCAGTGCGGCGGGACAGGGGACCTATGGCTACACCTTC
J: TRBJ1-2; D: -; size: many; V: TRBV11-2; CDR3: CASSFRYGYTF; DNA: TGTGCCAGCAGCTTCCGCTATGGCTACACCTTC
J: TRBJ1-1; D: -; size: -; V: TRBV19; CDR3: CASSQTLNTEAFF; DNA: TGTGCCAGTAGCCAGACATTGAACACTGAAGCTTTCTTT
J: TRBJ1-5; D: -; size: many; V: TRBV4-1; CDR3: CASSQLQGQPQHF; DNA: TGCGCCAGCAGCCAATTGCAGGGGCAGCCCCAGCATTTT
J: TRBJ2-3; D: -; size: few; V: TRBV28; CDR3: CASSLPGTTQYF; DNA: TGTGCCAGCAGTTTACCCGGGACCACGCAGTATTTT
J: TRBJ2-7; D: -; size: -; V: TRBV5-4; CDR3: CASSLDGGGHGYEQYF; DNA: TGTGCCAGCAGCTTGGATGGAGGGGGCCATGGGTACGAGCAGTACTTC
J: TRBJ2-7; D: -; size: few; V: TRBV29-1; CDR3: CSVEDPEGGPYEQYF; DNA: TGCAGCGTTGAAGATCCGGAGGGGGGGCCCTACGAGCAGTACTTC
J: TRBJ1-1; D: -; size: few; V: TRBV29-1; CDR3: CSSHLPYTEAFF; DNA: TGCAGCTCACATCTTCCGTACACTGAAGCTTTCTTT
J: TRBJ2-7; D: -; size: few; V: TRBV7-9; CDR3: CASSTGRTGYEQYF; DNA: TGTGCCAGCAGTACAGGCCGTACGGGCTACGAGCAGTACTTC
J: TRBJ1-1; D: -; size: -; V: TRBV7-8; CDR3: CASSPITTAHLNTEAFF; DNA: TGTGCCAGCAGCCCCATAACTACGGCCCACCTGAACACTGAAGCTTTCTTT
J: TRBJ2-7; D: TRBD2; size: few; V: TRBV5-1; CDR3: CASSIGLEYEQYF; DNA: TGCGCCAGCAGCATTGGACTAGAATACGAGCAGTACTTC
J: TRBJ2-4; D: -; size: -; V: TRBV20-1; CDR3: CSVKDSRGGYIQYF; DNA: TGCAGTGTAAAGGACTCCCGGGGAGGCTACATTCAGTACTTC
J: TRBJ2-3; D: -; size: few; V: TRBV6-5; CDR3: CASSYRSQPGTDTQYF; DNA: TGTGCCAGCAGTTACCGATCACAGCCAGGCACAGATACGCAGTATTTT
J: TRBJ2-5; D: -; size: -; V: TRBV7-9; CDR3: CASSLSGEETQYF; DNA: TGTGCCAGCAGCTTGAGTGGGGAAGAGACCCAGTACTTC
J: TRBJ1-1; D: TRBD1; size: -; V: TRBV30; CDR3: CAWTPNKQGEAFF; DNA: TGTGCCTGGACGCCGAATAAACAGGGGGAAGCTTTCTTT
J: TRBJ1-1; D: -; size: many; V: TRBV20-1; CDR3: CSASHGQGYTEAFF; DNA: TGCAGTGCTAGCCATGGCCAGGGATACACTGAAGCTTTCTTT
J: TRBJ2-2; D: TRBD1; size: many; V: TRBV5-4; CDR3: CASSTPGQPTGELFF; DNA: TGTGCCAGCAGTACACCGGGACAGCCCACCGGGGAGCTGTTTTTT